The 2 T cell receptor beta chains given below trace back to one sample, sequenced in a study of tumor and adjacent non-tumor tissue in lung cancer. RNA was extracted from bulk tissue without any cell sorting. The normal lung tissue was taken more than 3 cm from the tumor edge. A modified ARM-PCR protocol with three rounds of nested PCR amplified TCRbeta. TCRdb itself ran the multiplex PCR reads through MiXCR, one entry per CDR3 protein. The data show under 95,000 distinct CDR3 sequences, approximately 78% seen once. The sample was distant non-tumor lung tissue. The receptors shown here come from a man in his fifties or sixties with non-small cell lung cancer.

In its sample, this clonotype was seen a few times. Likely a read error: the CDR3 ends without its conserved phenylalanine or tryptophan. The genes are TRBV20-1 and TRBJ1-5; 8 nucleotides agree with TRBD1. The closer fit of TRBJ2-3 to the DNA end suggests the J call may be wrong. Germline V CDR1 and CDR2: DFQATT, SNEGSKA (reference sequence). The CDR3 covers 13 residues. This chain's CDR3 is CNARAQGDQPQYL. DNA for the CDR3: TGCAATGCTAGAGCACAGGGGGACCAGCCCCAGTATCTT.

This clonotype was found once. The CDR3 end shows no conserved phenylalanine or tryptophan, and so a read error is likely. This chain links TRBV20-1 with TRBJ2-7; D unresolved. Germline V gene lookup returns CDR1 DFQATT and CDR2 SNEGSKA (reference sequence). Trimming removed 8 bases at V and 6 bases at J, with 20 bases between. The length of the CDR3 is 13 residues. CDR3 sequence: CSSMGMAIGEQYY. In nucleotides, the CDR3 is TGCAGTTCTATGGGGATGGCTATAGGCGAGCAGTACTAC.